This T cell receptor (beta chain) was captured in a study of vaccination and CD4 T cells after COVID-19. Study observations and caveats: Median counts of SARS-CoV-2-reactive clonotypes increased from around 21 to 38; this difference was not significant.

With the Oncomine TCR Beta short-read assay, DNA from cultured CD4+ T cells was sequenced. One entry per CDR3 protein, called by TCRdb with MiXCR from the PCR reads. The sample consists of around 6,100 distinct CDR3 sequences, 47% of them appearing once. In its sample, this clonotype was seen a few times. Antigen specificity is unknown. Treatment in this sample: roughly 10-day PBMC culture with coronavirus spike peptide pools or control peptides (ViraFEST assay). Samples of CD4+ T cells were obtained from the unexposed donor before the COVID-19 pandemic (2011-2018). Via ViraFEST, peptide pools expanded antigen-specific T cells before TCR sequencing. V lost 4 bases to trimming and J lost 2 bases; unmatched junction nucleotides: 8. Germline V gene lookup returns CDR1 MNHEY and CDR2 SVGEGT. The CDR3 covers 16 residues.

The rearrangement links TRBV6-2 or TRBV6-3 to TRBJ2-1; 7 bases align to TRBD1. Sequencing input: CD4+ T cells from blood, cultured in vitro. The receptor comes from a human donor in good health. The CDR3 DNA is TGTGCCAGCAGTTGGTCGGGACAGAACCCCTACAATGAGCAGTTCTTC. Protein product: CASSWSGQNPYNEQFF.